This T cell receptor beta chain derives from a study of T cell repertoires in cytomegalovirus infection. CDR3 length: 13 amino acids. J was trimmed by 6 bases and V by 5 bases; bases with no gene match: 4. Germline V gene data show CDR1 as SEHNR and CDR2 as FQNEAQ (reference sequence). From the reads, TCRdb called clonotypes with MiXCR, one entry per CDR3 protein. Altogether approximately 260,000 distinct CDR3 sequences are present, under 25% being singletons, with the ten largest covering about 20%. This clonotype was seen a few times. Antigen unknown. This sequence was found in a human donor in good health (CMV status not recorded). Some clones in this sample may be carry-over from other donors' samples. The sequencing here drew on cultured PBMCs, taken from culture after CMV antigen stimulation. The V call is TRBV7-9, the J call TRBJ2-4, with 7 bases aligning to TRBD2. CDR3 residues: CASSPGGRNIQYF. The CDR3 coding sequence is TGTGCCAGCAGCCCGGGGGGTCGAAACATTCAGTACTTC. The entire variable domain, with the rest obtained from reference TRBV7-9 and TRBJ2-4, is as follows: DTGVSQNPRHKITKRGQNVTFRCDPISEHNRLYWYRQTLGQGPEFLTYFQNEAQLEKSRLLSDRFSAERPKGSFSTLEIQRTEQGDSAMYLCASSPGGRNIQYFGAGTRLSVL.